The clone carrying this T cell receptor (beta chain) was recorded a few times. The sample belongs to a study of early T cells in non-severe SARS-CoV-2 infection. Study information: From unsorted whole blood, bulk RNA was sequenced, and the chains remained unpaired.

The CDR3 loop spans 13 amino acids. V lost 1 base to trimming and J lost 6 bases; unmatched junction nucleotides: 2. Germline lookup yields CDR1 GTSNPN and CDR2 SVGIG (reference sequence). Using its own MiXCR run on the 5' RACE reads, TCRdb lists one record per CDR3 protein. This table holds just over 95,000 distinct CDR3 sequences, 9.5% to 11% found once. Sequenced: whole blood. The J gene is TRBJ1-3, the V gene TRBV30, with 8 bases lining up with TRBD1. This receptor was obtained from an adult who was a healthcare worker with PCR-confirmed SARS-CoV-2 infection or an uninfected control (not recorded which). The CDR3: CAWSGTGLNTIYF. DNA of the CDR3: TGTGCCTGGAGTGGGACAGGGTTAAACACCATATATTTT.